The T cell receptor beta chain under discussion was sequenced for a study of T cells in Graves' hyperthyroidism and ophthalmopathy. Notes on the study in general: In simple terms, a model built on 13 V-J features told ophthalmopathy apart from stable hyperthyroidism. Among thyroid clonotypes expanded above 0.001, most also appeared in blood.

V lost 2 bases, J lost 2 bases, and 13 bases lay in between. Germline lookup yields CDR1 MNHEY and CDR2 SVGEGT. This CDR3 spans 15 amino acids. Researchers amplified the TCR beta CDR3 regions from RNA transcripts. First-round RT-PCR with HTBI primers amplified the TCR CDR3 region. TCRdb re-derived calls from the multiplex PCR reads in MiXCR, one entry per CDR3 protein. The sample shows around 720,000 distinct CDR3 sequences, under 45% of them seen only once. As to this clonotype: Its antigen is not identified.

The TCR sequence derives from a woman in her thirties or forties with Graves' hyperthyroidism. Source material: blood. The genes are TRBV6-2 or TRBV6-3 and TRBJ2-7; D is unclear. CDR3 sequence: CASSYPGRLTYEQYF. The CDR3 region has the DNA TGTGCCAGCAGTTACCCCGGCAGGTTAACCTACGAGCAGTACTTC.